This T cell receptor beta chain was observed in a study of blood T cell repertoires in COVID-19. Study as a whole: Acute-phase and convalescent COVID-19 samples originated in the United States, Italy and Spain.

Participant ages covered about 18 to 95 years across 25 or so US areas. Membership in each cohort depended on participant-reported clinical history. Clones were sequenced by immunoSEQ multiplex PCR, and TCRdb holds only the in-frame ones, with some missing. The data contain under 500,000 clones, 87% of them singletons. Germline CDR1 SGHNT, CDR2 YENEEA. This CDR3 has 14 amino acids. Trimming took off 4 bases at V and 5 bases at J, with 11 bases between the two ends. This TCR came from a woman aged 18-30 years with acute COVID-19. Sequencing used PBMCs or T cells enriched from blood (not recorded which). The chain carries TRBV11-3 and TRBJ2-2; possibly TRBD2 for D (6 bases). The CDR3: CASSSGERTGELFF. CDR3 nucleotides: TGTGCCAGCAGCTCGGGGGAGAGAACCGGGGAGCTGTTTTTT.